The entry below describes one T cell receptor (beta chain). This sample was taken from a study of blood T cell repertoires in COVID-19. Trimming shortened V by 5 bases and J by 4 bases, and 9 bases separated the two germline ends. Looked up from germline, CDR1 is DFQATT and CDR2 is SNEGSKA (reference sequence). The CDR3 has 11 amino acids. TCRdb's table, derived via immunoSEQ multiplex PCR, lists solely in-frame clones and lacks some. The sample lists a few hundred thousand clones, 65% to 90% seen once, with nearly 4.5% in the top ten. The rearrangement joins TRBV20-1 to TRBJ2-7; perhaps TRBD2 as D (6 bases). The sequenced sample was peripheral blood. The receptor was isolated from a man aged 50-60 years with acute or convalescent COVID-19. DNA of the CDR3: TGCAGTGCTGGCGGGGTTTACGAGCAGTACTTC. It translates to CSAGGVYEQYF.